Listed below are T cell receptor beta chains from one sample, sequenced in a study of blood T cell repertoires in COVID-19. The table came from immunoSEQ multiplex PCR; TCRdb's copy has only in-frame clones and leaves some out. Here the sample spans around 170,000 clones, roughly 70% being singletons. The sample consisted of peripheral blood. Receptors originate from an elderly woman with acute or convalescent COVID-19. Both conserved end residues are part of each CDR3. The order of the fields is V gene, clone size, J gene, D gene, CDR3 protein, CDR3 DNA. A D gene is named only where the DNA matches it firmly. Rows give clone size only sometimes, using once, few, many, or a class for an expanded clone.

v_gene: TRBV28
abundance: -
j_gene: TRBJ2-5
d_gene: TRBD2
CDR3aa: CASSSTSVGETQYF
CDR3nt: TGTGCCAGCAGCTCCACTAGCGTTGGGGAGACCCAGTACTTC

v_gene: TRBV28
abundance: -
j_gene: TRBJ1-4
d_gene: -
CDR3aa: CASSLGGVNEKLFF
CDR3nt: TGTGCCAGCAGTTTAGGGGGGGTTAATGAAAAACTGTTTTTT

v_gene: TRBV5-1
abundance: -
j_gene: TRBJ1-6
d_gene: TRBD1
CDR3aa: CASRERWTGASPLHF
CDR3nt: TGCGCCAGCAGAGAACGGTGGACAGGGGCCTCACCCCTCCACTTT

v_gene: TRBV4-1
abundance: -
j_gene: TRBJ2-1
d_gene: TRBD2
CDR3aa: CASSQSLAGRRNEQFF
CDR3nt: TGCGCCAGCAGCCAATCTCTAGCGGGAAGACGCAATGAGCAGTTCTTC

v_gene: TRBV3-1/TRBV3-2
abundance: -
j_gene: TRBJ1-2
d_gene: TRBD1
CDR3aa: CASSSGQGNYGYTF
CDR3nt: TGTGCCAGCAGCTCCGGACAGGGGAACTATGGCTACACCTTC

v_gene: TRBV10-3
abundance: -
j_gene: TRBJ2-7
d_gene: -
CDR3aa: CAVAGNSYEQYF
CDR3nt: TGTGCCGTGGCGGGCAACTCCTACGAGCAGTACTTC

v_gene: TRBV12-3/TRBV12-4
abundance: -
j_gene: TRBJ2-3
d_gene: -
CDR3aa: CASRTGADTQYF
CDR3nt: TGTGCCAGCCGGACGGGGGCAGATACGCAGTATTTT

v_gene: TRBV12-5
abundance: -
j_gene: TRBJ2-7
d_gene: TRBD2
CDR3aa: CASGLTPGREQYF
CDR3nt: TGTGCTAGTGGTTTGACCCCCGGGAGGGAGCAGTACTTC

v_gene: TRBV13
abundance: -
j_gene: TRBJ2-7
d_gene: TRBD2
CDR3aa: CASSSEGLAGGPWAYEQYF
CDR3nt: TGTGCCAGCAGCTCAGAGGGACTAGCGGGAGGGCCGTGGGCCTACGAGCAGTACTTC

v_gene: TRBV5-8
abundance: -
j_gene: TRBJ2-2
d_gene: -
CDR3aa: CASNQGVGGNTGELFF
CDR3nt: TGTGCCAGCAACCAAGGGGTAGGGGGAAACACCGGGGAGCTGTTTTTT

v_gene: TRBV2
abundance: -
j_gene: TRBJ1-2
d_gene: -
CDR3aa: CASSQQGNNYGYTF
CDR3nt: TGTGCCAGCAGTCAACAGGGAAATAACTATGGCTACACCTTC

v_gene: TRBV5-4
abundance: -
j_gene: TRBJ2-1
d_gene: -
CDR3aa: CASSFPQRASYNEQFF
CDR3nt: TGTGCCAGCAGTTTTCCCCAGCGGGCCTCCTACAATGAGCAGTTCTTC

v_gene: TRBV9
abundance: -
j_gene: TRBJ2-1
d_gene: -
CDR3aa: CASSVGSGSYNEQFF
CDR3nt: TGTGCCAGCAGCGTAGGCAGCGGGTCCTACAATGAGCAGTTCTTC

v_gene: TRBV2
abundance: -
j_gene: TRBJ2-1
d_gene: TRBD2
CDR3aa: CASTGSGDYSYNEQFF
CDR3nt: TGTGCCAGCACAGGTAGCGGGGACTACTCCTACAATGAGCAGTTCTTC

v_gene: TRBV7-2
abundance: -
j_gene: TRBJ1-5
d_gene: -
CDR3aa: CASSLPGQPQHF
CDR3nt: TGTGCCAGCAGCTTACCGGGGCAGCCCCAGCATTTT

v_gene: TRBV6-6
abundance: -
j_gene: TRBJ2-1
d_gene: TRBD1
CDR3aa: CASSQGAPVYNEQFF
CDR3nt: TGTGCCAGCAGTCAGGGGGCCCCTGTTTACAATGAGCAGTTCTTC

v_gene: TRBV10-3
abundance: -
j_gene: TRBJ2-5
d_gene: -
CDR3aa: CAISPQGVETQYF
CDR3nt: TGTGCCATCAGTCCACAGGGAGTGGAGACCCAGTACTTC

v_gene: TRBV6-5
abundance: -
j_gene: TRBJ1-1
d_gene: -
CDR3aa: CASNRGRVVGTEAFF
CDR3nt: TGTGCCAGCAATCGCGGGAGGGTCGTTGGCACTGAAGCTTTCTTT

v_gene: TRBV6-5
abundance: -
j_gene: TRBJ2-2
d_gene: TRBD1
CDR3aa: CASKWDRVTGELFF
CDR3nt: TGTGCCAGCAAGTGGGACAGGGTTACCGGGGAGCTGTTTTTT

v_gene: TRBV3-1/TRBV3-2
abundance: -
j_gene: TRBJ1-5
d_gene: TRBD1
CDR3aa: CASSQGTGTFNQPQHF
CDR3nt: TGTGCCAGCAGCCAAGGGACAGGGACGTTCAATCAGCCCCAGCATTTT

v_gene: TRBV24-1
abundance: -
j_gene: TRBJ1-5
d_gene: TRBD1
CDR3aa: CATSDWSGTGSNQPQHF
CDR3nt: TGTGCCACCAGTGATTGGTCCGGGACAGGGAGCAATCAGCCCCAGCATTTT

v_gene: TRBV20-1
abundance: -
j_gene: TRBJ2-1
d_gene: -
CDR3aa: CSAGWSEQFF
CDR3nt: TGCAGTGCCGGGTGGAGTGAGCAGTTCTTC

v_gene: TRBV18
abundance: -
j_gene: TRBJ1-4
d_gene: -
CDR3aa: CASSLRGGFEKLFF
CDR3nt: TGTGCCAGCTCACTCAGAGGAGGCTTTGAAAAACTGTTTTTT

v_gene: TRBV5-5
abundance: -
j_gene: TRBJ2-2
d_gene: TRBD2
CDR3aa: CASRLLADWDGELFF
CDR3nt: TGTGCCAGCAGACTACTAGCGGATTGGGACGGGGAGCTGTTTTTT

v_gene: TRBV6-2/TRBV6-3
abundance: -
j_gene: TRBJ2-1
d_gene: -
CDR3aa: CASSLLRDSTGDEQFF
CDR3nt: TGTGCCAGCAGCCTGCTCAGGGACTCTACTGGCGATGAGCAGTTCTTC

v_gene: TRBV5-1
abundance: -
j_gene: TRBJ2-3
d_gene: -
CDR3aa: CASSPVRAGDTQYF
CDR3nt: TGCGCCAGCAGCCCTGTGAGGGCCGGAGATACGCAGTATTTT

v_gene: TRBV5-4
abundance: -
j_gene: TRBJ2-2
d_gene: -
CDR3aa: CASSAPPGGWDTGELFF
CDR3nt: TGTGCCAGCAGCGCTCCCCCGGGGGGCTGGGACACCGGGGAGCTGTTTTTT

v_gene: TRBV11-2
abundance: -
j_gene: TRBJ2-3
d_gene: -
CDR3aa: CASSPLGAGFTDTQYF
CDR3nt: TGTGCCAGCAGCCCCCTTGGGGCAGGATTTACAGATACGCAGTATTTT

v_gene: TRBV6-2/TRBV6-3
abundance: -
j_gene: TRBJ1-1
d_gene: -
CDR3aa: CASSHRDTEAFF
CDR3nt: TGTGCCAGCAGTCACAGGGACACTGAAGCTTTCTTT

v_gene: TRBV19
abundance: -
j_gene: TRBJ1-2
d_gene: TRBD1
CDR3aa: CASSIQGQGNYGYTF
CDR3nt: TGTGCCAGTAGTATCCAAGGACAGGGAAACTATGGCTACACCTTC

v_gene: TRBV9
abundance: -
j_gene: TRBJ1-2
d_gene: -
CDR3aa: CASSSRLVGTPLNYGYTF
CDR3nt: TGTGCCAGCAGCTCGCGACTAGTTGGGACCCCACTTAACTATGGCTACACCTTC

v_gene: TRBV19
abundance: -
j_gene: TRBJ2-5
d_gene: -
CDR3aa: CASSSSLRGRETQYF
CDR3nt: TGTGCCAGTAGTTCCTCTTTGCGGGGGCGAGAGACCCAGTACTTC

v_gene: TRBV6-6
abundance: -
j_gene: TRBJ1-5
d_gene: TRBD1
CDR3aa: CASRSGTGSQPQHF
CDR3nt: TGTGCCAGCAGGTCCGGGACAGGGTCTCAGCCCCAGCATTTT

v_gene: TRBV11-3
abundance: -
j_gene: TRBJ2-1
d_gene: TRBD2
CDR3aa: CASSLGTGTRSWNEQFF
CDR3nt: TGTGCCAGCAGCTTGGGGACCGGGACTAGGTCTTGGAATGAGCAGTTCTTC

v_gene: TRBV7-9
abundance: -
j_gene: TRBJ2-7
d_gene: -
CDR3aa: CASTVGAGVDYEQYF
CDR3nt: TGTGCCAGCACGGTGGGGGCAGGGGTGGACTACGAGCAGTACTTC

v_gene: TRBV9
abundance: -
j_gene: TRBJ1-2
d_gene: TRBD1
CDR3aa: CASTGTGALDYGYTF
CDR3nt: TGTGCCAGCACGGGGACAGGGGCGCTGGACTATGGCTACACCTTC

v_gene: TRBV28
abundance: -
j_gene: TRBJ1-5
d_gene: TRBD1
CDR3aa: CAGSWTGDQPQHF
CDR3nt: TGTGCCGGATCGTGGACAGGGGATCAGCCCCAGCATTTT

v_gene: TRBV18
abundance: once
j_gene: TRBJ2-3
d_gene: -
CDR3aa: CASSPATGGGNTDTQYF
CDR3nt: TGTGCCAGCTCACCTGCTACAGGGGGGGGAAACACAGATACGCAGTATTTT

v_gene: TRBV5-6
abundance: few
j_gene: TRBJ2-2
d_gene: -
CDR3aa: CASSLVAENTGELFF
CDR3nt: TGTGCCAGCAGCTTGGTAGCGGAGAACACCGGGGAGCTGTTTTTT

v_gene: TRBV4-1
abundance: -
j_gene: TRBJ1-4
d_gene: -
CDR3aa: CASSQGYSLSTNEKLFF
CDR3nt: TGCGCCAGCAGCCAAGGGTACTCCCTTTCAACTAATGAAAAACTGTTTTTT

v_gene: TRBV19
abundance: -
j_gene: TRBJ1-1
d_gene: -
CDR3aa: CASAPRENTEAFF
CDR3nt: TGTGCCAGCGCACCACGGGAGAACACTGAAGCTTTCTTT

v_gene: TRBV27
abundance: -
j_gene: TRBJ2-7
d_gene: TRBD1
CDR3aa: CASGDPGQIPYEQYF
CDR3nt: TGTGCCAGCGGGGACCCGGGACAGATACCCTACGAGCAGTACTTC

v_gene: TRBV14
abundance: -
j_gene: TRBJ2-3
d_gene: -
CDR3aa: CASSQDIHSTDTQYF
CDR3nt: TGTGCCAGCAGCCAAGATATACATAGCACAGATACGCAGTATTTT

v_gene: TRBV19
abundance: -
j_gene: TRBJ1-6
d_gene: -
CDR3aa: CASSISGPYRDSPLHF
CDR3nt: TGTGCCAGTAGTATTTCTGGGCCCTACAGGGATTCACCCCTCCACTTT

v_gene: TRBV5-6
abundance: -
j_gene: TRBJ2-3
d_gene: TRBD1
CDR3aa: CASSAGTGSTDTQYF
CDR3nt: TGTGCCAGCAGCGCCGGGACAGGGAGCACAGATACGCAGTATTTT

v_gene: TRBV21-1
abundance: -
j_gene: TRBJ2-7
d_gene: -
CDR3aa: CASSLGTGVDEQYF
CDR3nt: TGTGCCAGCAGCCTAGGGACAGGGGTCGACGAGCAGTACTTC

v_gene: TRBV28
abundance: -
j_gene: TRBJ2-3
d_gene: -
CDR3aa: CASSAPDRPPSSTDTQYF
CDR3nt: TGTGCCAGCAGCGCCCCCGACAGGCCCCCCTCTAGCACAGATACGCAGTATTTT

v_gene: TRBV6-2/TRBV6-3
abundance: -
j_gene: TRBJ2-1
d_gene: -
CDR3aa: CASSPSVNLYNEQFF
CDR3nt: TGTGCCAGCAGTCCATCGGTGAACCTTTACAATGAGCAGTTCTTC